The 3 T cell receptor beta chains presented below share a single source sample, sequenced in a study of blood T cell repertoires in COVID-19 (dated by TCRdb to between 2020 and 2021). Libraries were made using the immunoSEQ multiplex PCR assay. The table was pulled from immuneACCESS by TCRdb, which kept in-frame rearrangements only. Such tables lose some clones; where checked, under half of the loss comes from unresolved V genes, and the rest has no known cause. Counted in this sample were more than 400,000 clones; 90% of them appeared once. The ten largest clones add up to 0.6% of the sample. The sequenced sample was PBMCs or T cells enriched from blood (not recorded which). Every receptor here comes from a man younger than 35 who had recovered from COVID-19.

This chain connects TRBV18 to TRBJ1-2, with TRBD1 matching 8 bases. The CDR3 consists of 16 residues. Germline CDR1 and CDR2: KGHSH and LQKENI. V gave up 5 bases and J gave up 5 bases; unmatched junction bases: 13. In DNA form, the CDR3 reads TGTGCCAGCTCATCGCCGGGACAGGAATCTTTATATGGCTACACCTTC. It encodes CASSSPGQESLYGYTF.

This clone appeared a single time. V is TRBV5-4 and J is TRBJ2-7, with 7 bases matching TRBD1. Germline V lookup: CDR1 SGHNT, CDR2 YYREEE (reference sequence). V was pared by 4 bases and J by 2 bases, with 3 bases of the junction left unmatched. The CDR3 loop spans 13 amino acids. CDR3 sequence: CASSQTGTYEQYF. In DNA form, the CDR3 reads TGTGCCAGCAGCCAGACAGGGACCTACGAGCAGTACTTC.

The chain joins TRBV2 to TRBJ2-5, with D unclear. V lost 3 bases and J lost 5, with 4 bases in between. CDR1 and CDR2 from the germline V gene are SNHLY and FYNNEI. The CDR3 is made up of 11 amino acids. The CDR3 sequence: CASSEEETQYF. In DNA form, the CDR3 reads TGTGCCAGCAGTGAGGAGGAGACCCAGTACTTC. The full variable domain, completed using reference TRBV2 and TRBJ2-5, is EPEVTQTPSHQVTQMGQEVILRCVPISNHLYFYWYRQILGQKVEFLVSFYNNEISEKSEIFDDQFSVERPDGSNFTLKIRSTKLEDSAMYFCASSEEETQYFGPGTRLLVL.